Given below is one T cell receptor (beta chain) in context. These data belong to a study of graft-versus-host responses after intestinal transplantation. Across the whole study: Multivisceral, liver-intestinal, or isolated intestinal transplants were performed in recipients. Study-wide results and caveats: Allografts of one patient group, those with graft-donor T cell macrochimerism, had high graft-versus-host to host-versus-graft clonal ratios.

The authors combined 200,000 CFSE-labeled responder cells with 200,000 irradiated, violet-dye-labeled stimulator cells in plates. At the end of the reaction, proliferating CFSE-low CD3+CD4+ and CD3+CD8+ responders were sorted. Produced via immunoSEQ multiplex PCR; TCRdb's table is partial and in-frame only. The sample carries tens of thousands of clones, roughly 44% recorded once. This CDR3 is 14 amino acids long. Trimming left V 4 bases short and J 2 bases short, with 12 bases between. The germline V gene encodes CDR1 LGHNA and CDR2 YSLEER. V gene TRBV4-3 combines with J gene TRBJ2-7; unclear D gene. The sequence was obtained from a human patient who was an organ donor for intestinal transplantation. Sequenced material: alloreactive CD8+ T cells from a mixed lymphocyte reaction culture, taken before transplantation. Subset here: CFSE-low proliferating T cells sorted from approximately 6-day pre-transplant mixed lymphocyte reaction (GvH or HvG direction). CDR3 residues: CASSPLGKPYEQYF. DNA of the CDR3: TGCGCCAGCAGCCCCTTGGGGAAACCCTACGAGCAGTACTTC.